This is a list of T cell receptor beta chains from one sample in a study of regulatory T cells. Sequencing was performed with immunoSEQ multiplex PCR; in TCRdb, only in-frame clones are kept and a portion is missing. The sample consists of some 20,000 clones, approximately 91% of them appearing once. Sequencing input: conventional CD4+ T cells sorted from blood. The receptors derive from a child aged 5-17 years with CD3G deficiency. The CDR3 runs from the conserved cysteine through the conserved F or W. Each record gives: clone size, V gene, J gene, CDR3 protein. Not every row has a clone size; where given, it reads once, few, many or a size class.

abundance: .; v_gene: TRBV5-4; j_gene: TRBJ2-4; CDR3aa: CASPDIAKNIQYF
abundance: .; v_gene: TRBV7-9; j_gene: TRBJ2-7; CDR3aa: CASSLGANTYEQYF
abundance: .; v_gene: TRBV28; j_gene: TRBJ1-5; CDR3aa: CASSAGARGRQPQHF
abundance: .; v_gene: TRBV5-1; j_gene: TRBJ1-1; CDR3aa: CASSQGSVNTEAFF
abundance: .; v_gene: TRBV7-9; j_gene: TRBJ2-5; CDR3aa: CASSLAAGIQETQYF
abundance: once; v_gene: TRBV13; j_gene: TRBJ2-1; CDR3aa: CASSLTSPERFNEQFF
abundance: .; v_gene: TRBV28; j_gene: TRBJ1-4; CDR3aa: CASSPGTGKRGDEKLFF
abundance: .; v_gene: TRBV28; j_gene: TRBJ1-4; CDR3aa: CASSPPGRGEKLFF
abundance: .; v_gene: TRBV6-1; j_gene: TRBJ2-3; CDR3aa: CASRTGFDTQYF
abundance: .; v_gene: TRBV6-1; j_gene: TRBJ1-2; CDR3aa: CASSGHGYTF
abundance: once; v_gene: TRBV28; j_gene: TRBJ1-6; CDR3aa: CATGQGTSPLHF
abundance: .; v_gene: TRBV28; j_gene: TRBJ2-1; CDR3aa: CASSRRAAWAHEQFF
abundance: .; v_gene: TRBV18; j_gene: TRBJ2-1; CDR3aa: CASSPGQGARNEQFF
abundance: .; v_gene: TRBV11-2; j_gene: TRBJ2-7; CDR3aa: CASSLDLAGTYEQYF
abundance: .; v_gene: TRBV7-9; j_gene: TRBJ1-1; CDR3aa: CASSLGQAKAFF
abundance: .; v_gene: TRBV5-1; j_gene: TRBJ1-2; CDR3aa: CASSSSGTGWGGYTF
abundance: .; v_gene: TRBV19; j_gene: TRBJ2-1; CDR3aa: CASSMDSTYNEQFF
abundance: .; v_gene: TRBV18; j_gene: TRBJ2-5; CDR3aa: CASSPQIGGETQYF
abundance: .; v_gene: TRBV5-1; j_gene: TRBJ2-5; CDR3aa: CASSLASGTGGRETQYF
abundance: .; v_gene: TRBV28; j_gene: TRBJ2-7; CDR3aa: CASSLPQGSGEPIEQYF
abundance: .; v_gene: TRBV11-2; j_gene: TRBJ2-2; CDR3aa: CASSSWGALTGELFF
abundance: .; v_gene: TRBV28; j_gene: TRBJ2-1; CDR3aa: CASSLWSPGVYNEQFF
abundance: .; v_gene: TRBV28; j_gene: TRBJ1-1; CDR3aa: CASRRRGRSTEAFF
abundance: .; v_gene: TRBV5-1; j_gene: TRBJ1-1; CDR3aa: CASSSSGVGTEAFF
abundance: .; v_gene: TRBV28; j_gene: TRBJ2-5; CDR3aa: CASSHAGGGETQYF
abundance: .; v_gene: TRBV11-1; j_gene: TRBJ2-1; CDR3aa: CASSLVGNEQFF
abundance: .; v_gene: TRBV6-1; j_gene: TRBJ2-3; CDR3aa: CASSDSGQGGRDTQYF
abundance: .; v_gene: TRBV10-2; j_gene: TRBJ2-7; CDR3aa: CASSEYRGSEQYF
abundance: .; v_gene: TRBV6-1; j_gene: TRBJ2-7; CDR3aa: CASSGGTGVYEQYF
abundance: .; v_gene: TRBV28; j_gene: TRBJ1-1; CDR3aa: CASSFRGRKTEAFF
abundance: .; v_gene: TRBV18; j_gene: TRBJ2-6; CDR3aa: CASSPTSGANVLTF
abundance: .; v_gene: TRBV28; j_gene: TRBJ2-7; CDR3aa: CASSERDRGSYEQYF
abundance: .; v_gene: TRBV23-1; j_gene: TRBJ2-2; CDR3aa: CASSQSHRANTGELFF
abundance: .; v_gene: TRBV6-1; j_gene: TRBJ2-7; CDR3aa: CASRGTGTYEQYF
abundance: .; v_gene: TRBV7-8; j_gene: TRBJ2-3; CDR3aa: CASSPLMRTDTQYF
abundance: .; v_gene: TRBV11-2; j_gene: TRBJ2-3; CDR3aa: CASSLGRLLATDTQYF
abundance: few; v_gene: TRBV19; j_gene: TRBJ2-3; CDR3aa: CASSPDGRGTDTQYF
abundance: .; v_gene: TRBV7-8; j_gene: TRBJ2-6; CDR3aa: CASSFGIRNSGANVLTF
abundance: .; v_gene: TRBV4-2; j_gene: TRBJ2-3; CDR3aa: CASSQDPGTSGANSTDTQYF
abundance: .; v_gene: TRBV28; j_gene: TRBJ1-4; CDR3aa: CASTGGGFNNEKLFF